This passage covers 9 T cell receptor beta chains from one sample sequenced in a study of OX40 agonist ivuxolimab in advanced cancers. Using immunoSEQ multiplex PCR, the repertoire was profiled, and TCRdb retains in-frame clones only, with some absent. The sample lists 90,000 to 100,000 clones, 80% to 90% occurring once. The specimen comprised CD4+ or CD8+ T cells sorted from blood, sampled in a trial of the OX40 agonist ivuxolimab. The receptors here all came from an adult with an advanced solid tumor such as melanoma, head and neck, liver or kidney cancer.

V is TRBV6-1 and J is TRBJ2-7, with TRBD2 matching 13 bases. CDR3 length: 18 residues. Trimming took 4 bases from V and 2 from J; bases not matched to a gene: 11. Germline loops: CDR1 MNHNS, CDR2 SASEGT. The CDR3 sequence: CASSAATSGRAGPYEQYF. The CDR3 DNA reads as TGTGCCAGCAGTGCTGCTACTAGCGGGAGGGCCGGCCCCTACGAGCAGTACTTC.

The chain employs TRBV6-4 and TRBJ2-7, with 15 bases that match TRBD2. The CDR3 runs 19 residues. CDR1 is MRHNA and CDR2 is SNTAGT in the germline V gene. V shed 9 bases and J 3 bases; nucleotides not matched to a gene: 18. CDR3 sequence (DNA): TGTGCCAGGCGAAGCAAGTTCGGACTAGCGGGAGGGCAGAACTACGAGCAGTACTTC. It yields the protein CARRSKFGLAGGQNYEQYF.

This sequence joins TRBV27 and TRBJ1-1; 8 positions agree with TRBD1. The CDR3 spans 14 residues. V dropped 3 bases and J dropped 4; count of bases not matched to a gene: 4. Looked up from germline, CDR1 is MNHEY and CDR2 is SMNVEV (reference sequence). This CDR3 is CASSFDRGTTEAFF. CDR3 bases: TGTGCCAGCAGTTTCGACAGGGGAACCACTGAAGCTTTCTTT.

Concerning this clone: Mismatch with germline at one junction end may stem from a read error. This chain links TRBV6-6 with TRBJ2-4; no clear D gene. Per the germline V gene, CDR1 is MNHNY and CDR2 is SVGAGI (reference sequence). The CDR3 is 12 residues long. The CDR3 nucleotides read TGTGCCAGCAGTTATTCAAATGCGCATGGTGATTTC. Amino acids: CASSYSNAHGDF.

J is TRBJ2-3 and V is TRBV19; D is unresolved. CDR1 is LNHDA, CDR2 SQIVND, per germline (reference sequence). The CDR3 runs to 11 residues. With 8 bases removed from V and 11 bases from J, the gap between germline ends came to 14 bases. CDR3 sequence: CASGVNSRQYF. The CDR3 region has the DNA TGTGCCAGTGGGGTCAACTCGAGGCAGTATTTT.

The chain has TRBV2 and TRBJ1-1; D perhaps matches TRBD1 (5 bases). Germline V gene sequence: CDR1 SNHLY, CDR2 FYNNEI. V lost 3 bases, J lost 6 bases, and 14 bases lay in between. CDR3 length: 14 residues. The CDR3 protein is CASSEVGRGAEAFF. CDR3 coding DNA: TGTGCCAGCAGTGAGGTCGGGAGGGGCGCTGAAGCTTTCTTT.

In regard to this clone: The same CDR3 is also encoded by other DNA sequences in this sample. The V call is TRBV6-6, the J call TRBJ1-3, with D unclear. This CDR3 region has 13 residues. CDR1 and CDR2 (germline): MNHNY, SVGAGI (reference sequence). The germline V and J ends were trimmed by 7 bases and 0 bases, with 7 bases remaining between them. CDR3 protein: CASTGNSGNTIYF. The CDR3 region has the DNA TGTGCCAGCACGGGAAACTCTGGAAACACCATATATTTT.

This sequence joins TRBV5-1 and TRBJ2-3, with D maybe TRBD2 (5 bases). Trimming left V 0 bases short and J 0 bases short, with 8 bases between. The CDR3 sequence is 15 residues long. CDR1 SGHRS and CDR2 YFSETQ come from the germline V gene. CDR3 sequence reads: CASSLDSASTDTQYF. In DNA, the CDR3 is TGCGCCAGCAGCTTGGATAGCGCCAGCACAGATACGCAGTATTTT.

The chain employs TRBV4-3 and TRBJ2-2; 8 bases align to TRBD1. J lost 1 base, V lost 4 bases, and 5 bases had no gene match. CDR3 size: 16 residues. CDR1 LGHNA and CDR2 YSLEER come from the germline V gene. The chain's CDR3 is CASSPRDRRNTGELFF. Written as DNA, the CDR3 is TGCGCCAGCAGCCCCCGGGACAGGAGGAACACCGGGGAGCTGTTTTTT.